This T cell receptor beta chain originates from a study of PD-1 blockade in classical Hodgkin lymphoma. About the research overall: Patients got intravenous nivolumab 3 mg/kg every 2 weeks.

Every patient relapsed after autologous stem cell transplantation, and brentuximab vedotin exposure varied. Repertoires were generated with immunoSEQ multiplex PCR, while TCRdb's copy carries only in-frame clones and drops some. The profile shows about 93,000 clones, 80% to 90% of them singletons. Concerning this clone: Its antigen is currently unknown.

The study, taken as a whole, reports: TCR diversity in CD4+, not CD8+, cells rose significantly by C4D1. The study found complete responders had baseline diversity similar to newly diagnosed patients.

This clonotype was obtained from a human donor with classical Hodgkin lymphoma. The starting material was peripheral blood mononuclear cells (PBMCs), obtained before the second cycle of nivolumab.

The CDR3 protein is CASSLLEGLPQETQYF. As DNA, the CDR3 is TGTGCCAGCAGCTTACTTGAGGGACTACCCCAAGAGACCCAGTACTTC. The gene calls are TRBV11-1 and TRBJ2-5; 7 nucleotides agree with TRBD2. Looked up from germline, CDR1 is SGHAT and CDR2 is FQDESV (reference sequence). Trimming cost V 2 bases and J 1 base; bases outside gene matches: 7. The CDR3 covers 16 residues.